The clone carrying this T cell receptor beta chain was detected a few times. Its matching antigen is unknown. These data belong to a study of T-cell memory formation after mild COVID-19. General study points: Day 15 to 85 contractors were CD4/CD8 balanced; later expanders leaned CD4+. Mostly located in CM and EM were contracting CD4+ clones, with contracting CD8+ clones located in EMRA.

A 5'RACE reaction primed in the constant segment made cDNA libraries of TCR alpha and TCR beta, and these carried sample barcodes and UMIs. A single record per CDR3 protein comes from TCRdb applying MiXCR to the 5' RACE reads. Of 250,000 or so distinct CDR3 sequences listed, more than 15% are singletons. This CDR3 has 14 residues. The germline V gene encodes CDR1 MNHNS and CDR2 SASEGT. The germline V and J ends were trimmed by 2 bases and 3 bases, with 10 bases remaining between them. This TCR came from a man aged 18 to 30 who had mild COVID-19 (a few samples of this study predate the infection). Cell type and time point are not known. The sequencing sample was made of PBMCs or a T cell subset sorted from them (not recorded which). The rearrangement joins TRBV6-1 to TRBJ2-5; no firm D call. For the CDR3, the DNA is TGTGCCAGCAGTGAATGGGCGCCGGAAGAGACCCAGTACTTC. Amino acid sequence: CASSEWAPEETQYF.